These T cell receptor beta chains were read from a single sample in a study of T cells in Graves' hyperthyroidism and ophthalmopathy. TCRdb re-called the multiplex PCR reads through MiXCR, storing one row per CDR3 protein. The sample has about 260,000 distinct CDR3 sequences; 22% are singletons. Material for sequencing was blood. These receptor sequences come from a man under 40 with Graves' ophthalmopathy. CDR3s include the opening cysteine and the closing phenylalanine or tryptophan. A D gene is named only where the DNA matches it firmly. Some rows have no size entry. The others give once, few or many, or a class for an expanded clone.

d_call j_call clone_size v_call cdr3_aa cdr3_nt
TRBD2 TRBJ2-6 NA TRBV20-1 CSAQRWGRDSSGANVLTF TGCAGTGCACAAAGGTGGGGGAGGGACTCCTCTGGGGCCAACGTCCTGACTTTC
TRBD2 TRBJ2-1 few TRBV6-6 CASSYLAGGIYNEQFF TGTGCCAGCAGTTACTTAGCGGGAGGGATCTACAATGAGCAGTTCTTC
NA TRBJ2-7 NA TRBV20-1 CSASFLKRQGKHEQYF TGCAGTGCTAGCTTCCTCAAGCGGCAGGGGAAGCACGAGCAGTACTTC
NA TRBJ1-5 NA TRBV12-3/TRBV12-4 CASRWEGQPQHF TGTGCCAGCAGGTGGGAAGGGCAGCCCCAGCATTTT
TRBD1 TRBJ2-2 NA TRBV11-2 CASSLDRQGAITGELFF TGTGCCAGCAGCTTAGATCGGCAGGGGGCGATAACCGGGGAGCTGTTTTTT
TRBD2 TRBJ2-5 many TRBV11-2 CASSNSGGGKVTQYF TGTGCCAGCAGCAACAGTGGGGGGGGGAAGGTGACCCAGTACTTC
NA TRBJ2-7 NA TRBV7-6 CASSLETGNPYEQYF TGTGCCAGCAGCTTAGAGACCGGGAACCCCTACGAGCAGTACTTC
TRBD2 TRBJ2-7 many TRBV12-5 CASGLGLAGGVEQYF TGTGCTAGTGGTCTCGGACTAGCGGGAGGGGTCGAGCAGTACTTC
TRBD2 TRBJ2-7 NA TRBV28 CASSFYSGLADYEQYF TGTGCCAGCAGTTTTTATTCGGGACTAGCGGATTACGAGCAGTACTTC
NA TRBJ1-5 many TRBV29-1 CSEGSDNQPQHF TGCAGCGAGGGATCCGACAATCAGCCCCAGCATTTT
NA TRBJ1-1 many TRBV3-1 CASSQYPGPTREAFF TGTGCCAGCAGCCAATATCCAGGACCGACACGGGAAGCTTTCTTT
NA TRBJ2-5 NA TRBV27 CASSFVAGQETQYF TGTGCCAGCAGTTTTGTGGCAGGACAAGAGACCCAGTACTTC
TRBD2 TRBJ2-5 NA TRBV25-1 CASSDQLGLAGVGETQYF TGTGCCAGCAGTGATCAGTTGGGACTAGCGGGAGTAGGAGAGACCCAGTACTTC
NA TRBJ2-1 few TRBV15 CATSRDLSSYGNEQFF TGTGCCACCAGCAGAGATCTCTCGAGTTACGGCAATGAGCAGTTCTTC
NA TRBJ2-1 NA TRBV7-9 CASSTRDFSYNEQFF TGTGCCAGCAGCACTAGGGACTTCTCCTACAATGAGCAGTTCTTC
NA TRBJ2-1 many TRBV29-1 CSVDPGRLREQFF TGCAGCGTTGACCCCGGGAGACTGAGGGAGCAGTTCTTC
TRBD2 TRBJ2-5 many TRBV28 CASSRGLAPTFLQETQYF TGTGCCAGCAGTCGTGGACTAGCGCCAACCTTTCTCCAAGAGACCCAGTACTTC
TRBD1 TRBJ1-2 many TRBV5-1 CASSFGQGAGYTF TGCGCCAGCAGCTTCGGACAGGGGGCAGGCTACACCTTC
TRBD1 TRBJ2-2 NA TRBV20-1 CSARQGWDTGELFF TGCAGTGCCAGACAGGGATGGGACACCGGGGAGCTGTTTTTT
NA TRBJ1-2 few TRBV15 CALNTQGNGYTF TGTGCCTTAAACACTCAAGGGAATGGCTACACCTTC
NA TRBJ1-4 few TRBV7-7 CASSRGRGEKLFF TGTGCTAGCAGCCGTGGACGGGGTGAAAAACTGTTTTTT
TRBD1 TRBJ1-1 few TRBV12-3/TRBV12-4 CASSAPGTGGNEAFF TGTGCCAGCAGTGCTCCTGGGACAGGGGGTAATGAAGCTTTCTTT
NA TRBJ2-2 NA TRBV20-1 CSARSGGTNTGELFF TGCAGTGCTAGATCGGGCGGGACGAACACCGGGGAGCTGTTTTTT
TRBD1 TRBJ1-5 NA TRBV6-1 CASGTGETQPQHF TGTGCCAGCGGGACAGGGGAGACTCAGCCCCAGCATTTT
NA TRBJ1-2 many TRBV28 CASSLGQQYGYTF TGTGCCAGCAGTTTAGGACAGCAGTATGGCTACACCTTC